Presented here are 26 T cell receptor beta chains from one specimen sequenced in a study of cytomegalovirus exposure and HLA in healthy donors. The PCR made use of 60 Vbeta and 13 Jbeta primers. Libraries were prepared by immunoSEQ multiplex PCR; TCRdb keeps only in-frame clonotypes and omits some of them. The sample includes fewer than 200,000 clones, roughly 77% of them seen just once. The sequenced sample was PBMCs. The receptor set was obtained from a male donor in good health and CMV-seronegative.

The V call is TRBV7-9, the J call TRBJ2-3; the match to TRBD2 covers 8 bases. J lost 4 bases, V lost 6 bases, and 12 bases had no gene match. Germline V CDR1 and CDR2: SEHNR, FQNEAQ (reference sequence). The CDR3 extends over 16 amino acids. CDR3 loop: CASRSASAGVADTQYF. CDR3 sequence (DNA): TGTGCCAGCAGGTCCGCCTCAGCGGGAGTAGCAGATACGCAGTATTTT.

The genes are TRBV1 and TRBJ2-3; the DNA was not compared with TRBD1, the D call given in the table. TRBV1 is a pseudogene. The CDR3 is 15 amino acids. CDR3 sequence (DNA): TGCACCAGCAGCCAAGAGGACAGGGTAGTGGAGTGTGGGTATTTT. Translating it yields CTSSQEDRVVECGYF.

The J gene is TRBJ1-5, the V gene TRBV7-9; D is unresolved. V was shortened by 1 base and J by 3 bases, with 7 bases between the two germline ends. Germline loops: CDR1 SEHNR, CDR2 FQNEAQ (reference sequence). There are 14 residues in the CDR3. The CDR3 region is CASSLGGDNQPQHF. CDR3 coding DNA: TGTGCCAGCAGCTTAGGAGGCGACAATCAGCCCCAGCATTTT.

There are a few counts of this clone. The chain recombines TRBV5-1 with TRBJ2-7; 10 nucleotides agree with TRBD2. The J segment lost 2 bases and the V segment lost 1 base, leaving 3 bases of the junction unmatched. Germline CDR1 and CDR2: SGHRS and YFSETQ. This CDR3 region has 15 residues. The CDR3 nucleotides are TGCGCCAGCAGCTTGAGCGGGGGGGAAGCCTACGAGCAGTACTTC. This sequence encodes CASSLSGGEAYEQYF.

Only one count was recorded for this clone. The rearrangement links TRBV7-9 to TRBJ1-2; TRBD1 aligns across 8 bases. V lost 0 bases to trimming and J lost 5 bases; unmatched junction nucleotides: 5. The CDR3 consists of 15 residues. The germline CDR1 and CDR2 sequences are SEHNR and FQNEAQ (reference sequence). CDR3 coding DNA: TGTGCCAGCAGCTTAGCGGACAGGGTCTGGTATGGCTACACCTTC. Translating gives CASSLADRVWYGYTF.

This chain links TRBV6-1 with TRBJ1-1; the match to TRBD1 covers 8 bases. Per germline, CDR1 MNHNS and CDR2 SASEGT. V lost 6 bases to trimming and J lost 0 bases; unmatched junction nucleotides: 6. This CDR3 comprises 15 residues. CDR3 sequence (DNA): TGTGCCAGCAGCACCAGGACAGGGATGAACACTGAAGCTTTCTTT. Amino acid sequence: CASSTRTGMNTEAFF.

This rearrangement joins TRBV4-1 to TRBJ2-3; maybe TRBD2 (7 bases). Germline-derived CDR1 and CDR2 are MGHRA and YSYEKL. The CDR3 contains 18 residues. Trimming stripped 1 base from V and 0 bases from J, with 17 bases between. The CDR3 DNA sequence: TGCGCCAGCAGCCAAGCCCGTTTAGGGGGAGGGAGCACAGATACGCAGTATTTT. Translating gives CASSQARLGGGSTDTQYF.

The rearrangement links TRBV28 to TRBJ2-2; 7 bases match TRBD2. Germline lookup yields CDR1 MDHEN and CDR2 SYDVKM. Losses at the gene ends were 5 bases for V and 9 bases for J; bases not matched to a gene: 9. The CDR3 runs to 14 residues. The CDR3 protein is CASSTGEGPRELFF. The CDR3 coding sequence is TGTGCCAGCAGTACCGGGGAGGGCCCAAGGGAGCTGTTTTTT.

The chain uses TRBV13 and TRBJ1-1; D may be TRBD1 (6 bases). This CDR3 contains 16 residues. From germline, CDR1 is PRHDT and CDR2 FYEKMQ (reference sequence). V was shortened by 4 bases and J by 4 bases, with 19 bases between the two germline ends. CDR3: CASSSTPAGEGTEAFF. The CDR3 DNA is TGTGCCAGCAGCTCCACTCCCGCAGGGGAAGGCACTGAAGCTTTCTTT.

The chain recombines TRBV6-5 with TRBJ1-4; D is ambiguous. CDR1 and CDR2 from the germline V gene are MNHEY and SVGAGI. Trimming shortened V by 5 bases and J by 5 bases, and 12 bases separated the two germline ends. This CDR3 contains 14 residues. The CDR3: CASSEVGRNEKLFF. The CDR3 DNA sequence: TGTGCCAGCAGTGAAGTTGGCAGGAATGAAAAACTGTTTTTT.

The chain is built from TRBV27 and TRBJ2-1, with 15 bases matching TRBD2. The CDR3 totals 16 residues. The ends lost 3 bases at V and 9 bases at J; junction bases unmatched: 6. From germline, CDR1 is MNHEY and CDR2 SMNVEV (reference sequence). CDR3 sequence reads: CASSFSGTSGRLEQFF. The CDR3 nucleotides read TGTGCCAGCAGTTTTAGTGGGACTAGCGGGAGGCTTGAGCAGTTCTTC.

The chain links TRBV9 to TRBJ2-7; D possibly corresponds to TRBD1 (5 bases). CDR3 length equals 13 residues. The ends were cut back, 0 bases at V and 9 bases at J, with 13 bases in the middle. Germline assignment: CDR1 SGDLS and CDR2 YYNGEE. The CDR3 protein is CASSVEDTTAQYF. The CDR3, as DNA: TGTGCCAGCAGCGTAGAGGACACAACTGCGCAGTACTTC. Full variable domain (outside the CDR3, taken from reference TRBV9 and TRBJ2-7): DSGVTQTPKHLITATGQRVTLRCSPRSGDLSVYWYQQSLDQGLQFLIQYYNGEERAKGNILERFSAQQFPDLHSELNLSSLELGDSALYFCASSVEDTTAQYFGPGTRLTVT.

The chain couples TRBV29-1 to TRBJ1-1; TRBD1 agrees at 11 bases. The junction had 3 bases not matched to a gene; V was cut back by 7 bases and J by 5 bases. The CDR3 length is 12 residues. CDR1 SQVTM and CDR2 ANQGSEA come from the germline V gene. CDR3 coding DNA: TGCAGCGGGGGACAGGGGGGGACTGAAGCTTTCTTT. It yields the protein CSGGQGGTEAFF.

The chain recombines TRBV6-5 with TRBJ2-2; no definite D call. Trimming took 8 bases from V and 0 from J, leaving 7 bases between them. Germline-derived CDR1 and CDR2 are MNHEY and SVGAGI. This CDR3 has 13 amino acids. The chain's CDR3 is CASYLPNTGELFF. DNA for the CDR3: TGTGCCAGCTATCTTCCGAACACCGGGGAGCTGTTTTTT.

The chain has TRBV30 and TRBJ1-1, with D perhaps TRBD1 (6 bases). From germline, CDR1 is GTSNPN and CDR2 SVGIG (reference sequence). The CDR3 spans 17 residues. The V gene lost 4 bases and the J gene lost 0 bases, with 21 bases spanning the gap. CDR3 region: CAWTPRLGGTVNTEAFF. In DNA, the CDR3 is TGTGCCTGGACCCCCCGGCTAGGGGGTACCGTGAACACTGAAGCTTTCTTT.

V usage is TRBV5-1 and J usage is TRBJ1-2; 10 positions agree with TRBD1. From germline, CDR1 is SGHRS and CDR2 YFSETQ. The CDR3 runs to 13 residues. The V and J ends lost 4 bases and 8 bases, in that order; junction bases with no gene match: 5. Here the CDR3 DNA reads TGCGCCAGCAGCCACGACAGGGGGCTAGGCTACACCTTC. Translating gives CASSHDRGLGYTF.

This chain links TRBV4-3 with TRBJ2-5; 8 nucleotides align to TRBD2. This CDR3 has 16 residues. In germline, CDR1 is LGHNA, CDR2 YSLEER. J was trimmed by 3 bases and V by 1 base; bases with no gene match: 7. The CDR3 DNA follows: TGCGCCAGCAGCCAAGGACGGGGCGGGAGGAAAGAGACCCAGTACTTC. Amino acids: CASSQGRGGRKETQYF.

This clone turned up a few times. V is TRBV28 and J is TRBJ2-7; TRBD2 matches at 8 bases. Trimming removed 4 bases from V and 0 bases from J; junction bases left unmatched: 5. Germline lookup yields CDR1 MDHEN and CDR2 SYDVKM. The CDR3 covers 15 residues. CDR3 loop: CASSSGGTSSYEQYF. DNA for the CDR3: TGTGCCAGCAGTTCCGGGGGGACTAGCTCCTACGAGCAGTACTTC.

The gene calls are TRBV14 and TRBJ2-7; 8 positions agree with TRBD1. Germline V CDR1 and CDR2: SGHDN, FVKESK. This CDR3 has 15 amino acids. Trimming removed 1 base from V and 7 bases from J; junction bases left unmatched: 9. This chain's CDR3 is CASSQVGQGSGEQYF. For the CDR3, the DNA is TGTGCCAGCAGCCAAGTTGGACAGGGAAGCGGGGAGCAGTACTTC. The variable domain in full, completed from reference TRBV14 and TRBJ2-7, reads EAGVTQFPSHSVIEKGQTVTLRCDPISGHDNLYWYRRVMGKEIKFLLHFVKESKQDESGMPNNRFLAERTGGTYSTLKVQPAELEDSGVYFCASSQVGQGSGEQYFGPGTRLTVT.

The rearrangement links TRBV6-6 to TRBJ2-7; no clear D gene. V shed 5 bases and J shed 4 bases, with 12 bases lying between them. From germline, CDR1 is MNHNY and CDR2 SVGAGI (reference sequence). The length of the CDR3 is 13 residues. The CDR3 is CASSPWIAYEQYF. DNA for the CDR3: TGTGCCAGCAGTCCCTGGATAGCTTACGAGCAGTACTTC.

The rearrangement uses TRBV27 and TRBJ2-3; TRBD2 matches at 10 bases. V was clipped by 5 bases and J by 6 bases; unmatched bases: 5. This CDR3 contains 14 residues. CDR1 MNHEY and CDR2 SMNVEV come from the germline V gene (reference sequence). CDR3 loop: CASSGLAGADTQYF. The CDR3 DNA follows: TGTGCCAGCAGTGGGCTAGCGGGAGCGGATACGCAGTATTTT.

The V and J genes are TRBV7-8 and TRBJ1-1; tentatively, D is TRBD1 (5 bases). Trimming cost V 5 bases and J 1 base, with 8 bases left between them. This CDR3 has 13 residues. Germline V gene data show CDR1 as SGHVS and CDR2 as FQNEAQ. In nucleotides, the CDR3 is TGTGCCAGCAGCAAAAGGGGGAACACTGAAGCTTTCTTT. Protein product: CASSKRGNTEAFF.

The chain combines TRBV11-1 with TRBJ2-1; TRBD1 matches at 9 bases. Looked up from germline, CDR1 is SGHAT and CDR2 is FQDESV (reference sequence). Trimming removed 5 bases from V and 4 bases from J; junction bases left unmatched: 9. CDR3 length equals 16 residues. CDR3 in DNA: TGTGCCAGCAGCGCGCGAACCGGGACAGGGTACAATGAGCAGTTCTTC. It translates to CASSARTGTGYNEQFF.

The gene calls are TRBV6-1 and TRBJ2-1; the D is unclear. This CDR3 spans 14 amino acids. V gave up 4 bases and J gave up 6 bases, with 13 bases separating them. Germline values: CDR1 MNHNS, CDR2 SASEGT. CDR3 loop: CASSVRLSPNEQFF. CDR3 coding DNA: TGTGCCAGCAGTGTAAGACTTAGCCCCAATGAGCAGTTCTTC.

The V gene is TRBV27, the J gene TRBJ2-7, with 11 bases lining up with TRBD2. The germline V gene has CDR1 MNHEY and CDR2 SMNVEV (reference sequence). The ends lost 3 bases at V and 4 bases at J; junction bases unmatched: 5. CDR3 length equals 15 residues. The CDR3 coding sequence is TGTGCCAGCAGTTTTGGAGCTAGCGGGGGGTACGAGCAGTACTTC. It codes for CASSFGASGGYEQYF.

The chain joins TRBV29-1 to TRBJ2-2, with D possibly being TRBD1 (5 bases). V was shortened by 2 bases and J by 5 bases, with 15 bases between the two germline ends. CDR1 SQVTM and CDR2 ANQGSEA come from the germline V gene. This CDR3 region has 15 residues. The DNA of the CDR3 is TGCAGCGTTGAAACCCCCCTAGGGGTTACCGGGGAGCTGTTTTTT. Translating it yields CSVETPLGVTGELFF.